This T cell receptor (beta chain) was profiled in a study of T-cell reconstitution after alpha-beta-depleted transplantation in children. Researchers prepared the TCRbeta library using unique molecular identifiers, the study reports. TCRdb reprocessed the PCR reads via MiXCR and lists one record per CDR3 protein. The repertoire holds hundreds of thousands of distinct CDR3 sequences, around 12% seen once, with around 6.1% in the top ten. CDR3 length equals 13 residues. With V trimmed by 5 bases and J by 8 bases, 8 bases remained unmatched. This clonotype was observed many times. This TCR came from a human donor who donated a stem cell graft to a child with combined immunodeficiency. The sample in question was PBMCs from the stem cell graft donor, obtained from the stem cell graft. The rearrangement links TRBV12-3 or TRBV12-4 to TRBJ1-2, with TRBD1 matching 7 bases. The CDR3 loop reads CASSPRQGDGYTF. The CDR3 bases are TGTGCCAGCAGTCCCCGACAGGGCGACGGCTACACCTTC.